The present entry profiles one TCR beta chain with its context. From germline, CDR1 is KGHSY and CDR2 FQNENV. Trimming shortened V by 0 bases and J by 0 bases, and 6 bases separated the two germline ends. This CDR3 is built from 15 residues. In Cohort 3, a recovered donor had either two negative PCRs, clearance, or symptom resolution. The data are from a study of blood T cell repertoires in COVID-19. Study background: Samples came from the United States, Italy and Spain, spanning acute and convalescent COVID-19.

Original analysis: Reference gene primer amplification yielded estimated nucleated cell counts. Profiled with immunoSEQ multiplex PCR; TCRdb holds only in-frame clones, not every one. The D gene and trimming were derived from the DNA, and the V and J assignments and clone size from that table. The sample contains over 200,000 clones, around 80% of which appear only once. This receptor was identified in a man aged 60 to 69 who had recovered from COVID-19. The chain links TRBV16 to TRBJ1-5; D uncertain. Material for sequencing was PBMCs or T cells enriched from blood (not recorded which). CDR3: CASSQSYSSNQPQHF. The DNA for the CDR3 is TGTGCCAGCAGCCAATCGTACAGTAGCAATCAGCCCCAGCATTTT.